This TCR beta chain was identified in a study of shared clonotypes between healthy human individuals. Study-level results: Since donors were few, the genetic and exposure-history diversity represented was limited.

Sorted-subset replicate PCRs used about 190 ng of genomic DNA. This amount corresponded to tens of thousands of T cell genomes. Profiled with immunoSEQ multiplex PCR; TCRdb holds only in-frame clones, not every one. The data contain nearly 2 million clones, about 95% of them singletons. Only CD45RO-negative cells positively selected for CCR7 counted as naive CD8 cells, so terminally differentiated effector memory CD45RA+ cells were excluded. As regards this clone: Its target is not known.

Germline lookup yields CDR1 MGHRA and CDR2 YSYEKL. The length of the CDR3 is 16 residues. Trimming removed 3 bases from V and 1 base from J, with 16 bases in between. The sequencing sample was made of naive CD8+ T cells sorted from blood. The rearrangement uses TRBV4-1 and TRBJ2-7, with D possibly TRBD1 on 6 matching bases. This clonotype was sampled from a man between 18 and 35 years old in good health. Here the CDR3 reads CASSQEITTGSYEQYF. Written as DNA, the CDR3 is TGCGCCAGCAGCCAGGAAATAACGACAGGTTCCTACGAGCAGTACTTC.